This T cell receptor beta chain was retrieved from a study of OX40 agonist ivuxolimab in advanced cancers. Study details: Having had anti-PD-1, anti-PD-L1 or anti-CTLA-4 therapy before was allowed, and approximately 40% had some.

Points from the study as a whole: The antigens recognized by the expanded peripheral T cells, that is their antigen specificity, were not determined.

This clone was counted a few times. Its cognate antigen is unknown. Other DNA sequences in this specimen translate into the identical CDR3. Assay: immunoSEQ multiplex PCR; the TCRdb copy retains only in-frame clones and omits some. Seen here are tens of thousands of clones, roughly 90% observed once, and the top ten hold under 10%. Sequencing was performed on CD4+ or CD8+ T cells sorted from blood, taken in a trial of the OX40 agonist ivuxolimab. This sequence originates from an adult with an advanced solid tumor such as melanoma, head and neck, liver or kidney cancer.

The CDR3, as DNA: TGTGCCAGCAGCTTGGACCCCATTCAAGTGGAAACTAGCACAGATACGCAGTATTTT. Translating it yields CASSLDPIQVETSTDTQYF. The rearrangement links TRBV7-9 to TRBJ2-3; D gene ambiguous. Deletions cut 3 bases from V and 0 bases from J, with 22 bases between. The CDR3 has 19 residues. Per germline, CDR1 SEHNR and CDR2 FQNEAQ (reference sequence).